This TCR beta chain came from a study of CD8 T cells in ankylosing spondylitis. Broader study findings: As for the disease-linked clones, they showed a CD8+ phenotype and occurred at relatively low frequencies in peripheral blood. A motif of 7 to 9 highly homologous TCR beta variants was seen as apparently characteristic of ankylosing spondylitis blood.

Concerning this clonotype itself: The antigen remains undetermined.

The junction had 13 bases not matched to a gene; V was cut back by 4 bases and J by 8 bases. Germline V gene sequence: CDR1 SGHRS, CDR2 YFSETQ. CDR3 length: 15 residues. Quantitative 5'-RACE with molecular barcodes was used to make the TCR beta libraries. TCRdb re-derived calls from the 5' RACE reads in MiXCR, one entry per CDR3 protein. The table includes 750,000 to 850,000 distinct CDR3 sequences, approximately 12% detected once. This chain joins TRBV5-1 and TRBJ2-3, with 7 bases fitting TRBD1. This TCR came from a male donor with ankylosing spondylitis. What was sequenced was blood, either unsorted or a sorted T cell fraction (not recorded which). CDR3 region: CASSPSGQARGTQYF. The CDR3, as DNA: TGCGCCAGCAGCCCCTCTGGACAGGCCCGGGGTACGCAGTATTTT.